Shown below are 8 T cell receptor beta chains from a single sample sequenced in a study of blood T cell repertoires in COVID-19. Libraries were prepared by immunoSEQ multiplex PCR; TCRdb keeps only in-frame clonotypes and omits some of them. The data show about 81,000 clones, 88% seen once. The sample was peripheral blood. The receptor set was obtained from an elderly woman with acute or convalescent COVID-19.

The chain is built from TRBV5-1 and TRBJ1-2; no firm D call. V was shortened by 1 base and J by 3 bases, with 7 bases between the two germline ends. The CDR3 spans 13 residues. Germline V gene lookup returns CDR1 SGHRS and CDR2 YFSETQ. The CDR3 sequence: CASSLSPDYGYTF. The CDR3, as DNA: TGCGCCAGCAGCTTGTCTCCAGACTATGGCTACACCTTC.

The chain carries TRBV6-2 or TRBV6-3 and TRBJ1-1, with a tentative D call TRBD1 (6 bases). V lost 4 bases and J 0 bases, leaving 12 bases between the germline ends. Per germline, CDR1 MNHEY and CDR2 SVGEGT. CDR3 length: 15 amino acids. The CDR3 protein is CASSSPDRLNTEAFF. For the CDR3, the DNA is TGTGCCAGCAGTTCTCCCGACAGGTTGAACACTGAAGCTTTCTTT.

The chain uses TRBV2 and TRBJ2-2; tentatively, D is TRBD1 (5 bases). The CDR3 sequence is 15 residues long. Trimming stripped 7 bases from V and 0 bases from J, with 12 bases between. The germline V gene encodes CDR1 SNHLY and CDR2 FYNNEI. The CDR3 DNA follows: TGTGCCAGCAACCCGACAGACGCGAACACCGGGGAGCTGTTTTTT. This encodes CASNPTDANTGELFF.

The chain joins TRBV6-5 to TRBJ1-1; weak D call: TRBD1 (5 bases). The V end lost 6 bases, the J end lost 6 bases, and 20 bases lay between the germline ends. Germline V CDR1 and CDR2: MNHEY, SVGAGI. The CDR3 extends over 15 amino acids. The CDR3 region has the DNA TGTGCCAGCAGACTACACACACGGAGGGGATCTGAAGCTTTCTTT. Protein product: CASRLHTRRGSEAFF.

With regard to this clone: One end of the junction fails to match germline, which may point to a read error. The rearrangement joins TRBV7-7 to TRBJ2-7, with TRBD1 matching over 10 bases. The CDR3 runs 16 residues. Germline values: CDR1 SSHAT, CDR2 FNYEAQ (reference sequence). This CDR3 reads CASSLERGTGVYEQYF. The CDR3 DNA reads TGTGCTAGCAGCTTAGAACGAGGGACAGGGGTTTACGAGCAGTACTTC. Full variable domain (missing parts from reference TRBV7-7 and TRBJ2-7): GAGVSQSPRYKVTKRGQDVTLRCDPISSHATLYWYQQALGQGPEFLTYFNYEAQPDKSGLPSDRFSAERPEGSISTLTIQRTEQRDSAMYRCASSLERGTGVYEQYFGPGTRLTVT.

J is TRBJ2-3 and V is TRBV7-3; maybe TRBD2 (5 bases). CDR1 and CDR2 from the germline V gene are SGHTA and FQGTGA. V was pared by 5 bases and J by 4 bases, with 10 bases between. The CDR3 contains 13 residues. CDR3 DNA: TGTGCCAGCAGCCCAACTAGAGCAGATACGCAGTATTTT. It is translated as CASSPTRADTQYF.

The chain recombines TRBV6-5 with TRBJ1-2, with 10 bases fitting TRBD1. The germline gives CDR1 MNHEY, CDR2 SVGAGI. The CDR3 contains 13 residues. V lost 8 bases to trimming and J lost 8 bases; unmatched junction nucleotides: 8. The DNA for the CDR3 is TGTGCCAGCCACCAGACAGGGGGCCCGGGCTACACCTTC. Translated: CASHQTGGPGYTF.

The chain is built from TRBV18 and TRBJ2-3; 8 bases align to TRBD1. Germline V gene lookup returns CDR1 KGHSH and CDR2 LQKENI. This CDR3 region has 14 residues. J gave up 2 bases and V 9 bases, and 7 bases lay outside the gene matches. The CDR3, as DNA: TGTGCCAGTACCGGACAGGGTAACACAGATACGCAGTATTTT. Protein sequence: CASTGQGNTDTQYF.